One and the same sample provided the 23 T cell receptor beta chains below, sequenced in a study of T cell responses to AZD1222 COVID-19 vaccine. Sequenced by immunoSEQ multiplex PCR; TCRdb stores in-frame clones only, minus some. Here the sample spans around 78,000 clones, over 75% being singletons. Sample: peripheral blood, taken 28 days after the second AZD1222 dose. The source of these receptors is an adult who received the AZD1222 COVID-19 vaccine.

This chain links TRBV5-4 with TRBJ2-2; 7 nucleotides line up with TRBD2. V lost 7 bases and J lost 4; bases outside the gene matches: 7. The CDR3 sequence is 14 residues long. In germline, CDR1 is SGHNT, CDR2 YYREEE (reference sequence). CDR3 loop: CASGRDYATGELFF. In DNA form, the CDR3 reads TGTGCCAGCGGCCGGGACTATGCCACCGGGGAGCTGTTTTTT. Variable domain in full (rest from reference TRBV5-4 and TRBJ2-2): ETGVTQSPTHLIKTRGQQVTLRCSSQSGHNTVSWYQQALGQGPQFIFQYYREEENGRGNFPPRFSGLQFPNYSSELNVNALELDDSALYLCASGRDYATGELFFGEGSRLTVL.

V usage is TRBV7-2 and J usage is TRBJ1-1, with D unresolved. This CDR3 is built from 13 residues. Trimming took 5 bases from V and 7 from J, leaving 14 bases between them. The germline CDR1 and CDR2 sequences are SGHTA and FQGNSA. CDR3 nucleotides: TGTGCCAGCAGCACGTCGGGCCGCAATGAAGCTTTCTTT. Protein product: CASSTSGRNEAFF.

The rearrangement links TRBV12-3 or TRBV12-4 to TRBJ2-6; D unclear. Trimming removed 7 bases at V and 5 bases at J, with 3 bases between. The CDR3 has 11 residues. The CDR3 nucleotides are TGTGCCAGCAATAGGGCCAACGTCCTGACTTTC. Its translation: CASNRANVLTF.

Only one count was recorded for this clone. The V and J genes are TRBV19 and TRBJ1-1; a possible D gene is TRBD1 (6 bases). The ends were cut back, 7 bases at V and 7 bases at J, with 10 bases in the middle. The germline CDR1 and CDR2 sequences are LNHDA and SQIVND (reference sequence). The CDR3 contains 11 residues. CDR3 in amino acids: CASKGGLEAFF. The CDR3 region has the DNA TGTGCCAGTAAGGGGGGCCTTGAAGCTTTCTTT.

In its sample, this clone was seen a few times. This chain's CDR3 is CASSVDRSMNTEAFF. CDR3 DNA sequence: TGTGCCAGTAGCGTAGACAGATCCATGAACACTGAAGCTTTCTTT. This chain uses TRBV19 with TRBJ1-1; D possibly corresponds to TRBD1 (5 bases). Germline-derived CDR1 and CDR2 are LNHDA and SQIVND (reference sequence). The CDR3 spans 15 residues. V lost 6 bases to trimming and J lost 0 bases, with 14 bases between them. Drawing the rest from reference TRBV19 and TRBJ1-1, the complete variable domain is DGGITQSPKYLFRKEGQNVTLSCEQNLNHDAMYWYRQDPGQGLRLIYYSQIVNDFQKGDIAEGYSVSREKKESFPLTVTSAQKNPTAFYLCASSVDRSMNTEAFFGQGTRLTVV.

This clone has a single count. A read error may produce the germline difference seen at one junction end. The chain combines TRBV7-9 with TRBJ2-3, with D perhaps matching TRBD1 (5 bases). The germline V gene has CDR1 SEHNR and CDR2 FQNEAQ (reference sequence). The CDR3 extends over 12 amino acids. CDR3 bases: TGTGCCAGCAGCTTAGGGACAACCTTAAAGAATTTT. Translated: CASSLGTTLKNF.

This chain links TRBV9 with TRBJ1-1, with D possibly being TRBD1 (6 bases). Germline CDR1 SGDLS, CDR2 YYNGEE. CDR3 length: 14 residues. V was pared by 4 bases and J by 1 base, with 11 bases between. The CDR3 coding sequence is TGTGCCAGCAGCCCCGGGACACCGAACACTGAAGCTTTCTTT. Translation: CASSPGTPNTEAFF.

The table lists this clone with a count of one. The genes are TRBV14 and TRBJ1-2; the D gene is possibly TRBD1 (5 bases). From germline, CDR1 is SGHDN and CDR2 FVKESK. V shed 1 base and J shed 4 bases, with 25 bases lying between them. This CDR3 has 19 residues. CDR3 residues: CASSQAPRQSYIPFYGYTF. The CDR3 DNA follows: TGTGCCAGCAGCCAAGCTCCTCGACAGTCCTACATCCCCTTCTATGGCTACACCTTC.

The V gene is TRBV7-9, the J gene TRBJ1-5; tentative D call: TRBD1 (6 bases). Trimming stripped 4 bases from V and 0 bases from J, with 10 bases between. Germline V gene sequence: CDR1 SEHNR, CDR2 FQNEAQ (reference sequence). This CDR3 region has 15 residues. The CDR3 region has the DNA TGTGCCAGCAGCTCGGGGGCTCATAGCAATCAGCCCCAGCATTTT. Protein product: CASSSGAHSNQPQHF.

The chain couples TRBV30 to TRBJ1-6, with a tentative D call TRBD1 (5 bases). The CDR3 consists of 16 residues. Trimming took 3 bases from V and 6 from J, leaving 18 bases between them. Germline V gene lookup returns CDR1 GTSNPN and CDR2 SVGIG (reference sequence). The DNA of the CDR3 is TGTGCCTGGAGCGATCGACAGCAACTACTTAATTCACCCCTCCACTTT. This encodes CAWSDRQQLLNSPLHF.

The rearrangement uses TRBV2 and TRBJ1-5, with TRBD1 matching over 10 bases. Losses at the gene ends were 5 bases for V and 5 bases for J; bases not matched to a gene: 3. Germline assignment: CDR1 SNHLY and CDR2 FYNNEI. This CDR3 has 14 residues. The CDR3 region has the DNA TGTGCCAGCAGTCTGGACAGGGGGTATCAGCCCCAGCATTTT. Translated: CASSLDRGYQPQHF.

This chain uses TRBV18 with TRBJ1-5; D gene uncertain. CDR1 is KGHSH and CDR2 is LQKENI in the germline V gene. V was trimmed by 4 bases and J by 6 bases, leaving 10 bases between them. CDR3 length equals 13 residues. CDR3 DNA: TGTGCCAGCTCACGGGCCCGAAGTCAGCCCCAGCATTTT. It translates to CASSRARSQPQHF.

V and J are TRBV7-6 and TRBJ2-1; D remains ambiguous. The V gene lost 3 bases and the J gene lost 4 bases, with 4 bases spanning the gap. In germline, CDR1 is SGHVS, CDR2 FNYEAQ. The CDR3 totals 12 residues. CDR3 sequence (DNA): TGTGCCAGCAGCTTGGCTTACAATGAGCAGTTCTTC. Protein sequence: CASSLAYNEQFF.

The chain joins TRBV24-1 to TRBJ2-1; 11 nucleotides match TRBD2. CDR1 is KGHDR, CDR2 SFDVKD, per germline. The CDR3 runs 16 residues. The V and J ends lost 4 bases and 4 bases, in that order; junction bases with no gene match: 5. The CDR3 spells CATSDIGTSGYNEQFF. The CDR3 nucleotides are TGTGCCACCAGTGACATCGGGACTAGCGGTTACAATGAGCAGTTCTTC.

J is TRBJ2-3 and V is TRBV19; D is unresolved. V was trimmed by 8 bases and J by 8 bases, leaving 11 bases between them. The CDR3 contains 11 residues. The germline V gene has CDR1 LNHDA and CDR2 SQIVND (reference sequence). The CDR3 here is CASQTRTTQYF. The CDR3 DNA sequence: TGTGCCAGTCAAACGCGGACTACGCAGTATTTT. Full variable domain (missing parts from reference TRBV19 and TRBJ2-3): DGGITQSPKYLFRKEGQNVTLSCEQNLNHDAMYWYRQDPGQGLRLIYYSQIVNDFQKGDIAEGYSVSREKKESFPLTVTSAQKNPTAFYLCASQTRTTQYFGPGTRLTVL.

The chain links TRBV7-9 to TRBJ1-5; D unresolved. The V and J ends lost 5 bases and 1 base respectively, with 9 bases between them. The length of the CDR3 is 14 residues. CDR1 and CDR2 (germline): SEHNR, FQNEAQ (reference sequence). CDR3 protein: CASSRALSNQPQHF. In DNA, the CDR3 is TGTGCCAGCAGCCGGGCCCTGAGCAATCAGCCCCAGCATTTT.

CDR3 sequence: CAWSQQGGDTEAFF. The CDR3 region has the DNA TGTGCCTGGAGCCAACAGGGAGGTGACACTGAAGCTTTCTTT. V is TRBV30 and J is TRBJ1-1; D perhaps matches TRBD1 (6 bases). Germline V lookup: CDR1 GTSNPN, CDR2 SVGIG (reference sequence). The CDR3 runs 14 residues. With 3 bases removed from V and 3 bases from J, the gap between germline ends came to 14 bases.

V and J are TRBV7-8 and TRBJ2-1; the D gene is possibly TRBD1 (6 bases). The CDR3 covers 15 residues. Per the germline V gene, CDR1 is SGHVS and CDR2 is FQNEAQ. Trimming stripped 5 bases from V and 4 bases from J, with 15 bases between. The CDR3 bases are TGTGCCAGCAGCGCGTCCGGGACACTGTACAATGAGCAGTTCTTC. It yields the protein CASSASGTLYNEQFF.

The CDR3 is CAWKTELNTEAFF. CDR3 DNA: TGTGCCTGGAAGACAGAATTGAACACTGAAGCTTTCTTT. The V gene is TRBV30, the J gene TRBJ1-1; D possibly corresponds to TRBD1 (5 bases). The V end was cut by 4 bases, the J end by 0 bases, with 9 bases between. This CDR3 is 13 amino acids long. Germline V gives CDR1 GTSNPN, CDR2 SVGIG (reference sequence).

The chain combines TRBV2 with TRBJ1-4; TRBD1 matches 8 bases. The ends lost 5 bases at V and 8 bases at J; junction bases unmatched: 16. Germline loops: CDR1 SNHLY, CDR2 FYNNEI. The CDR3 totals 17 residues. CDR3 region: CASSTTGVGLVFEKLFF. CDR3 DNA sequence: TGTGCCAGCAGTACGACAGGGGTGGGTTTAGTTTTCGAAAAACTGTTTTTT.

This chain connects TRBV9 to TRBJ1-4, with 7 bases matching TRBD1. This CDR3 is 14 amino acids long. The germline V gene encodes CDR1 SGDLS and CDR2 YYNGEE. Trimming took 4 bases from V and 8 from J; bases not matched to a gene: 8. The CDR3 loop reads CASSPRDSEEKLFF. Written as DNA, the CDR3 is TGTGCCAGCAGCCCACGGGACAGCGAGGAAAAACTGTTTTTT.

V is TRBV5-4 and J is TRBJ1-1; the D is unclear. CDR1 SGHNT and CDR2 YYREEE come from the germline V gene (reference sequence). The V gene lost 5 bases and the J gene lost 6 bases, with 8 bases spanning the gap. The CDR3 length is 11 residues. The CDR3 loop is CASSSRAEAFF. CDR3 in DNA: TGTGCCAGCAGTTCAAGGGCTGAAGCTTTCTTT.

V is TRBV2 and J is TRBJ1-2; D not certain. Germline CDR1 reads SNHLY; CDR2 reads FYNNEI. V lost 1 base to trimming and J lost 4 bases, with 7 bases between them. The CDR3 sequence is 13 residues long. In DNA form, the CDR3 reads TGTGCCAGCAGTGAAGGGCAGGCCTATGGCTACACCTTC. Its translation is CASSEGQAYGYTF.